Listed below are T cell receptor beta chains from one sample, sequenced in a study of blood T cell repertoires in COVID-19. Clones were read by immunoSEQ multiplex PCR, and TCRdb kept only the in-frame ones, dropping some. Among 160,000 or so clones listed, about 88% were seen once. Material: peripheral blood. The receptors originated from a man aged 60 to 69 with active or convalescent COVID-19. Each CDR3 is given with its conserved first and last residue. Fields, in order: J gene, V gene, clone size, D gene, CDR3 protein, CDR3 DNA. D genes are given only for firm matches. The size of a clone is reported for some rows only, either as once, few or many, or as a class for expanded clones.

TRBJ1-1,TRBV28,.,.,CAIQGKAEAFF,TGTGCGATACAGGGTAAAGCTGAAGCTTTCTTT
TRBJ1-5,TRBV6-6,once,.,CASSYDPVPGNQPQHF,TGTGCCAGCAGTTATGATCCGGTCCCTGGCAATCAGCCCCAGCATTTT
TRBJ1-1,TRBV10-3,once,.,CATHTGLNTEAFF,TGTGCCACGCACACAGGGTTGAACACTGAAGCTTTCTTT
TRBJ2-7,TRBV5-4,.,TRBD2,CASSPGTSGTYEQYF,TGTGCCAGCAGCCCAGGGACTAGCGGGACATACGAGCAGTACTTC
TRBJ1-2,TRBV11-2,.,TRBD1,CASSSDRVGGYTF,TGTGCCAGCAGCTCCGACAGGGTTGGGGGCTACACCTTC
TRBJ1-6,TRBV12-3/TRBV12-4,.,.,CASSFPSSPLHF,TGTGCCAGCAGTTTCCCGAGTTCACCCCTCCACTTT
TRBJ2-2,TRBV29-1,.,.,CSVGLGHRANTGELFF,TGCAGCGTAGGCCTAGGGCACAGGGCGAACACCGGGGAGCTGTTTTTT
TRBJ2-7,TRBV29-1,.,.,CSVEGLPTRASYEQYF,TGCAGCGTTGAAGGCCTTCCGACACGAGCCTCCTACGAGCAGTACTTC
TRBJ2-3,TRBV27,.,TRBD2,CASSFKGERTSGSTDTQYF,TGTGCCAGCAGTTTTAAGGGGGAGAGGACTAGCGGAAGCACAGATACGCAGTATTTT
TRBJ2-1,TRBV5-1,.,TRBD1,CASSKTGQVYNEQFF,TGCGCCAGCAGCAAGACGGGACAGGTCTACAATGAGCAGTTCTTC
TRBJ1-2,TRBV5-1,.,.,CASSPGGDLSNYGYTF,TGCGCCAGCAGCCCCGGGGGGGACCTTTCTAACTATGGCTACACCTTC
TRBJ2-4,TRBV12-5,.,TRBD2,CASGSTSRAKNIQYF,TGTGCTAGTGGTTCGACTAGCCGAGCCAAAAACATTCAGTACTTC
TRBJ2-3,TRBV19,.,.,CASSIAITSTDTQYF,TGTGCCAGTAGTATAGCCATCACTAGCACAGATACGCAGTATTTT
TRBJ2-5,TRBV2,.,TRBD1,CASLRLDRAWETQYF,TGTGCCAGCCTAAGATTGGACAGGGCCTGGGAGACCCAGTACTTC
TRBJ1-6,TRBV19,.,.,CASSIGEWSANSPLHF,TGTGCCAGTAGCATAGGGGAGTGGAGTGCAAATTCACCCCTCCACTTT
TRBJ1-1,TRBV3-1/TRBV3-2,.,.,CASSQGQLIPAGNTEAFF,TGTGCCAGCAGCCAAGGACAGCTGATTCCAGCAGGGAACACTGAAGCTTTCTTT
TRBJ1-1,TRBV19,.,.,CASSTGFSGTEAFF,TGTGCCAGTAGTACAGGGTTTTCAGGCACTGAAGCTTTCTTT
TRBJ2-3,TRBV9,.,.,CASSSSTDTQYF,TGTGCCAGCAGTAGTAGTACAGATACGCAGTATTTT
TRBJ1-2,TRBV6-2/TRBV6-3,.,TRBD1,CASSSSGTGGLASGYTF,TGTGCCAGCAGTTCGTCCGGGACAGGGGGCCTAGCAAGTGGCTACACCTTC
TRBJ2-5,TRBV9,.,TRBD2,CASSVERGSQETQYF,TGTGCCAGCAGCGTAGAACGCGGGAGTCAAGAGACCCAGTACTTC
TRBJ1-2,TRBV19,.,TRBD1,CASDGDRGHYGYTF,TGTGCCAGTGACGGGGACAGGGGGCACTATGGCTACACCTTC
TRBJ2-7,TRBV27,.,.,CASSLYRGGSYEQYF,TGTGCCAGCAGTTTATACAGGGGGGGTTCCTACGAGCAGTACTTC
TRBJ2-2,TRBV2,once,.,CASVLDSDTGELFF,TGTGCCAGCGTACTAGATTCGGACACCGGGGAGCTGTTTTTT
TRBJ1-5,TRBV19,.,TRBD1,CASSIDRGNQPQHF,TGTGCCAGTAGTATTGACAGGGGCAATCAGCCCCAGCATTTT
TRBJ1-2,TRBV7-2,once,.,CASSFQTANYGYTF,TGTGCCAGCAGCTTCCAGACAGCTAACTATGGCTACACCTTC
TRBJ1-2,TRBV9,.,.,CASTRLSLRYTF,TGTGCCAGCACCCGACTCAGTCTGAGATACACCTTC
TRBJ2-3,TRBV19,.,TRBD1,CASTNRGFSTDTQYF,TGTGCCAGTACCAACAGGGGATTTAGCACAGATACGCAGTATTTT
TRBJ1-1,TRBV6-4,.,.,CASSEGGGTEAFF,TGTGCCAGCAGTGAAGGGGGGGGTACTGAAGCTTTCTTT
TRBJ1-5,TRBV19,.,TRBD1,CASSIPTGGYQPQHF,TGTGCCAGTAGTATCCCGACAGGGGGCTATCAGCCCCAGCATTTT
TRBJ2-7,TRBV29-1,.,TRBD1,CSATGVGGAGKGEQYF,TGCAGCGCCACAGGGGTGGGCGGCGCAGGGAAAGGCGAGCAGTACTTC
TRBJ2-2,TRBV6-1,.,TRBD1,CASSVLYGTGLFTGELFF,TGTGCCAGCAGTGTGTTATACGGGACAGGGCTTTTCACCGGGGAGCTGTTTTTT
TRBJ2-7,TRBV11-2,.,.,CASSLGDYEQYF,TGTGCCAGCAGCTTAGGCGACTACGAGCAGTACTTC
TRBJ2-3,TRBV27,once,.,CASSHGGYHTDTQYF,TGTGCCAGCAGTCACGGCGGCTACCACACAGATACGCAGTATTTT
TRBJ2-5,TRBV11-2,.,.,CASRASSETQYF,TGTGCCAGCAGAGCTAGCTCGGAGACCCAGTACTTC
TRBJ1-2,TRBV5-4,.,.,CASSFRGGYGYTF,TGTGCCAGCAGCTTTCGCGGCGGCTATGGCTACACCTTC
TRBJ2-3,TRBV4-1,.,TRBD2,CASSQSLAGGMLTDTQYF,TGCGCCAGCAGCCAATCTTTAGCGGGGGGCATGTTAACAGATACGCAGTATTTT
TRBJ1-3,TRBV19,.,.,CASNPEISGNTIYF,TGTGCCAGTAACCCAGAAATCTCTGGAAACACCATATATTTT
TRBJ1-1,TRBV29-1,.,.,CSVVKGGPNTEAFF,TGCAGCGTCGTCAAAGGGGGACCGAACACTGAAGCTTTCTTT
TRBJ1-2,TRBV10-3,.,TRBD1,CAISESTTGGLDGYTF,TGTGCCATCAGTGAGTCAACGACAGGGGGGTTAGATGGCTACACCTTC